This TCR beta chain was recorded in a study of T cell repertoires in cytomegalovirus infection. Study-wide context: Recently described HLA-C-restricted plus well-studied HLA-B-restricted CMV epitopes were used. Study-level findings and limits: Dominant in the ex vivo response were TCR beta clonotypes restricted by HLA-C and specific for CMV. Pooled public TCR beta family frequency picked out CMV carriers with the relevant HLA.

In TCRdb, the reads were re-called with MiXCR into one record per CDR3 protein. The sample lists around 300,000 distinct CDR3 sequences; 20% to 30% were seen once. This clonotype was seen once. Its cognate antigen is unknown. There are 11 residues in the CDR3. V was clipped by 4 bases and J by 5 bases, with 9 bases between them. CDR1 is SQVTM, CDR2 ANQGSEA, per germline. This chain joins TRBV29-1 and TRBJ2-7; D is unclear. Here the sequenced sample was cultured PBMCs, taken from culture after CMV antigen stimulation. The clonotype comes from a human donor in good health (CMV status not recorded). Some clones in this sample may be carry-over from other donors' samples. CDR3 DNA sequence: TGCAGCGTTGGACTTGATAACGAGCAGTACTTC. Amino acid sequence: CSVGLDNEQYF.